This section outlines one T cell receptor (beta chain) sequence together with its context. Total RNA, at roughly 3,400 ng, went into every TCR library. TCRdb re-called the 5' RACE reads and gives one entry per CDR3 protein, without DNA. Its table records approximately 400,000 distinct CDR3 sequences. Germline V gives CDR1 SGHRS, CDR2 YFSETQ. The CDR3 loop spans 14 amino acids. The data were taken from a study of monozygotic twins with inflammatory bowel disease. Sequencing input: blood. The V and J genes are TRBV5-1 and TRBJ2-7. This sequence was found in a human donor with ulcerative colitis or Crohn's disease, or a healthy co-twin of an affected twin (not recorded which). The CDR3 sequence is CASHEQTNYYEQYF.